The 11 T cell receptor beta chains in this list originate from one sample, sequenced in a study of cytomegalovirus exposure and HLA in healthy donors (dated by TCRdb to 2016 to 2017). The library was obtained by the immunoSEQ multiplex PCR assay. A mixture of 60 forward primers for TCR Vbeta segments and 13 reverse primers for TCR Jbeta segments was used in the multiplex PCR. TCRdb took this table from immuneACCESS and kept in-frame rearrangements with V and J called. Such tables lack part of the clones; where checked against another copy, unresolved V genes explain under half of the gap, and the rest is unexplained. This sample comprises over 35,000 clones, around 62% of them detected only once. The ten largest clones add up to about 9% of the sample. The sequenced sample was PBMCs. The receptors originated from a human donor in good health.

The chain uses TRBV7-2 and TRBJ2-3; 10 bases map to TRBD2. The CDR3 is 16 amino acids. The V gene end was trimmed by 0 bases and the J gene end by 2 bases; junction bases not matched to a gene: 2. Germline CDR1 SGHTA, CDR2 FQGNSA. In DNA form, the CDR3 reads TGTGCCAGCAGCTTAGCGCTAGCGGGGGTCACAGATACGCAGTATTTT. It specifies CASSLALAGVTDTQYF.

The gene calls are TRBV5-1 and TRBJ1-2; D unresolved. Germline V gene lookup returns CDR1 SGHRS and CDR2 YFSETQ. This CDR3 has 14 residues. Between the trimmed V and J ends, which lost 7 bases and 3 bases, there was a span of 16 bases. CDR3 region: CASRWRLVDYGYTF. The CDR3 coding sequence is TGCGCCAGCCGCTGGAGACTGGTCGACTATGGCTACACCTTC.

This chain joins TRBV15 and TRBJ2-7; 7 bases line up with TRBD1. Germline V gives CDR1 LNHNV, CDR2 YYDKDF (reference sequence). The CDR3 is 15 residues long. Trimming at V came to 3 bases and at J to 1 base, leaving 6 bases not matched to a gene. The CDR3 loop reads CATSRTGTVSYEQYF. The CDR3 DNA sequence: TGTGCCACCAGCAGGACCGGGACAGTATCCTACGAGCAGTACTTC.

The genes are TRBV6-5 and TRBJ2-3; D may be TRBD2 (6 bases). Trimming pared 4 bases from V and 2 bases from J, leaving 13 bases between. The CDR3 has 15 residues. Germline V gives CDR1 MNHEY, CDR2 SVGAGI. The CDR3 reads CASSSPGLYTDTQYF. DNA for the CDR3: TGTGCCAGCAGTTCCCCGGGACTGTACACAGATACGCAGTATTTT.

This clone was counted once. V gene TRBV2 combines with J gene TRBJ2-3; TRBD1 aligns across 8 bases. The CDR3 is made up of 16 amino acids. Germline CDR1 SNHLY, CDR2 FYNNEI. V shed 4 bases, J shed 2 bases, and the junction held 8 bases outside the gene matches. Here the CDR3 reads CASSVPGGPPTDTQYF. The CDR3 region has the DNA TGTGCCAGCAGTGTACCAGGGGGCCCTCCCACAGATACGCAGTATTTT.

Worth noting for this clone: At the DNA level, this CDR3 is encoded by other sequences in the same sample as well. The chain carries TRBV30 and TRBJ1-1; D gene uncertain. Between the trimmed V and J ends, which lost 2 bases and 4 bases, there was a span of 8 bases. The CDR3 is 12 amino acids. Germline lookup yields CDR1 GTSNPN and CDR2 SVGIG (reference sequence). Here the CDR3 DNA reads TGTGCCTGGAGTCAACCGGGCACTGAAGCTTTCTTT. Protein product: CAWSQPGTEAFF.

This clone was picked up a small number of times. V and J are TRBV20-1 and TRBJ1-1; no firm D call. Trimming removed 0 bases at V and 12 bases at J, with 11 bases between. There are 11 residues in the CDR3. CDR1 is DFQATT, CDR2 SNEGSKA, per germline (reference sequence). The CDR3 reads CSARDGRYPFF. In DNA form, the CDR3 reads TGCAGTGCTAGAGACGGGAGATATCCTTTCTTT.

V and J are TRBV5-8 and TRBJ1-1, with TRBD1 identical over 7 bases. The CDR3 sequence is 16 residues long. The J segment lost 4 bases and the V segment lost 4 bases, leaving 13 bases of the junction unmatched. In germline, CDR1 is SGHTS, CDR2 YDEGEE. The CDR3 region is CASSRGLGQSLTEAFF. For the CDR3, the DNA is TGTGCCAGCAGCCGAGGGTTGGGACAGAGCCTCACTGAAGCTTTCTTT.

The V call is TRBV28, the J call TRBJ1-2; D may be TRBD1 (5 bases). Germline V gives CDR1 MDHEN, CDR2 SYDVKM. This CDR3 comprises 15 residues. The germline V and J ends were trimmed by 7 bases and 4 bases, with 19 bases remaining between them. DNA for the CDR3: TGTGCCAGCATCACGGTAGGGGCTTTCGCCTATGGCTACACCTTC. It yields the protein CASITVGAFAYGYTF.

The chain links TRBV16 to TRBJ1-2; tentative D call: TRBD1 (5 bases). Looked up from germline, CDR1 is KGHSY and CDR2 is FQNENV. V gave up 0 bases and J gave up 3 bases, with 14 bases separating them. The CDR3 covers 16 residues. The chain's CDR3 is CASSQSGGTMDYGYTF. The DNA of the CDR3 is TGTGCCAGCAGCCAATCCGGGGGGACCATGGACTATGGCTACACCTTC.

The rearrangement uses TRBV5-4 and TRBJ2-7; 8 positions agree with TRBD2. Per germline, CDR1 SGHNT and CDR2 YYREEE (reference sequence). The CDR3 is made up of 15 amino acids. The ends lost 5 bases at V and 0 bases at J; junction bases unmatched: 7. CDR3 DNA: TGTGCCAGCAGTTTCCGCGGGGGGTCCTCCTACGAGCAGTACTTC. Its translation is CASSFRGGSSYEQYF.